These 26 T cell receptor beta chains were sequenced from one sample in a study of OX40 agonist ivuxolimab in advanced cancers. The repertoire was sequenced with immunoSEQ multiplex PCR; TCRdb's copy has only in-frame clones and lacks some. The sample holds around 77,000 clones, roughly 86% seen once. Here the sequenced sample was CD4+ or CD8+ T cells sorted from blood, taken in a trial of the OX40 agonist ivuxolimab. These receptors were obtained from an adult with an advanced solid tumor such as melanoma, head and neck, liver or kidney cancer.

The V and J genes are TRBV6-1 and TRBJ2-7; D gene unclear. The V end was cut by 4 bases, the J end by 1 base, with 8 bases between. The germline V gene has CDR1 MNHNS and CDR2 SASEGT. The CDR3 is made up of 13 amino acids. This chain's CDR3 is CASSARESYEQYF. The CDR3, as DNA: TGTGCCAGCAGTGCTAGGGAATCCTACGAGCAGTACTTC.

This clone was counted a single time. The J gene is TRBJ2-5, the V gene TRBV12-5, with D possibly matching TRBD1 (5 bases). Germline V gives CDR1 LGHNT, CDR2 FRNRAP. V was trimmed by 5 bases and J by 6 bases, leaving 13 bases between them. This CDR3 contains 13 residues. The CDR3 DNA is TGTGCTAGTGGTGGTGACAGCAGGCAGACCCAGTACTTC. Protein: CASGGDSRQTQYF.

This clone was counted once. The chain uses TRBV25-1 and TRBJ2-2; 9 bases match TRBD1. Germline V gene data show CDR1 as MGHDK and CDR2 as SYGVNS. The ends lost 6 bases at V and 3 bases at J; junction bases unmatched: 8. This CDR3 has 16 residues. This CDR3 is CASRGLGQGDTGELFF. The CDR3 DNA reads TGTGCCAGCAGGGGACTGGGACAGGGTGACACCGGGGAGCTGTTTTTT.

Here the CDR3 reads CASSFRDRSANYGYTF. DNA of the CDR3: TGTGCCAGCAGCTTCAGGGACAGATCTGCTAACTATGGCTACACCTTC. The chain combines TRBV13 with TRBJ1-2; 7 bases agree with TRBD1. CDR1 is PRHDT and CDR2 is FYEKMQ in the germline V gene (reference sequence). The CDR3 runs 16 residues. V shed 3 bases and J 0 bases; nucleotides not matched to a gene: 7.

The CDR3 sequence: CASSPPGGRGEQYF. The CDR3 region has the DNA TGTGCCAGCTCACCACCAGGGGGGCGAGGGGAGCAGTACTTC. V usage is TRBV18 and J usage is TRBJ2-7; tentatively, D is TRBD1 or TRBD2 (6 bases each). The V end was cut by 0 bases, the J end by 7 bases, with 13 bases between. Germline CDR1 reads KGHSH; CDR2 reads LQKENI. CDR3 length: 14 amino acids.

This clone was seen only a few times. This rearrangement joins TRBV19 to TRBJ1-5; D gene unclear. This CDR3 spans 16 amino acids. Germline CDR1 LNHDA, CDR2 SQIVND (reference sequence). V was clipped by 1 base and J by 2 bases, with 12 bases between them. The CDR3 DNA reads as TGTGCCAGTAGTATAGTAGCGGGAAGAGGCAATCAGCCCCAGCATTTT. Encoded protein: CASSIVAGRGNQPQHF.

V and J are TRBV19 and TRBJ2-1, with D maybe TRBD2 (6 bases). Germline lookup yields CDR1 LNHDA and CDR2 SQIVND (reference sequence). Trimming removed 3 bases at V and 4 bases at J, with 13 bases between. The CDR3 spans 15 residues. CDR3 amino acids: CASSMTSGRYNEQFF. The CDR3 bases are TGTGCCAGTAGTATGACGAGCGGGCGATACAATGAGCAGTTCTTC.

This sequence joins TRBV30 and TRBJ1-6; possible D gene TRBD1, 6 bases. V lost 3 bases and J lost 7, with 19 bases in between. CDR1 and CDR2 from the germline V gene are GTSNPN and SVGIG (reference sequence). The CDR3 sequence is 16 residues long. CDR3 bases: TGTGCCTGGAGGAGAGGGGGGGCCCCAAACAATTCACCCCTCCACTTT. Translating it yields CAWRRGGAPNNSPLHF. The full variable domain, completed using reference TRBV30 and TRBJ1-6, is SQTIHQWPATLVQPVGSPLSLECTVEGTSNPNLYWYRQAAGRGLQLLFYSVGIGQISSEVPQNLSASRPQDRQFILSSKKLLLSDSGFYLCAWRRGGAPNNSPLHFGNGTRLTVT.

Here the CDR3 reads CASSPTTQGSYEQYF. The DNA of the CDR3 is TGTGCCAGCTCACCCACAACACAGGGGTCCTACGAGCAGTACTTC. The chain couples TRBV18 to TRBJ2-7; 7 bases match TRBD1. The CDR3 length is 15 residues. Germline values: CDR1 KGHSH, CDR2 LQKENI. The ends lost 3 bases at V and 1 base at J; junction bases unmatched: 6. The whole variable domain, remainder taken from reference TRBV18 and TRBJ2-7, is NAGVMQNPRHLVRRRGQEARLRCSPMKGHSHVYWYRQLPEEGLKFMVYLQKENIIDESGMPKERFSAEFPKEGPSILRIQQVVRGDSAAYFCASSPTTQGSYEQYFGPGTRLTVT.

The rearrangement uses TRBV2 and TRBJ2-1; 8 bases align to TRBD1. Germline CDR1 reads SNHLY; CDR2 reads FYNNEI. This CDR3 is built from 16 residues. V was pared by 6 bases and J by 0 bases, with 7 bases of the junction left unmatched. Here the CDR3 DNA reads TGTGCCAGCAGCGATGACAGGGGACCCTCCTACAATGAGCAGTTCTTC. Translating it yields CASSDDRGPSYNEQFF.

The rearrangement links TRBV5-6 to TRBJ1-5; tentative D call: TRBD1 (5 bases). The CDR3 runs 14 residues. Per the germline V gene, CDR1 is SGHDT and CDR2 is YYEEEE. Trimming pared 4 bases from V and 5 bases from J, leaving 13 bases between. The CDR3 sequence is CASSPGGGDQPQHF. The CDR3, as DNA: TGTGCCAGCAGCCCGGGGGGAGGTGATCAGCCCCAGCATTTT.

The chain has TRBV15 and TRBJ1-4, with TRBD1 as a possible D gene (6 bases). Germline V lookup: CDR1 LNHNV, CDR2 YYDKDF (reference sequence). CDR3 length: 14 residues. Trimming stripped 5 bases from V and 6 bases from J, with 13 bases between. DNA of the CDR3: TGTGCCACCAGCGGGGGCCTCCACTATGAAAAACTGTTTTTT. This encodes CATSGGLHYEKLFF.

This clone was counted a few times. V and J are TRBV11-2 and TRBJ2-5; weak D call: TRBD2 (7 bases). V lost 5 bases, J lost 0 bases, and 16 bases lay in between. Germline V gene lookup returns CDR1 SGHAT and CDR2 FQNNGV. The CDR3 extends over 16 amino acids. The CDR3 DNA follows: TGTGCCAGCAGCCTCTTTGGGGGGGCGAACCAAGAGACCCAGTACTTC. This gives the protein CASSLFGGANQETQYF.

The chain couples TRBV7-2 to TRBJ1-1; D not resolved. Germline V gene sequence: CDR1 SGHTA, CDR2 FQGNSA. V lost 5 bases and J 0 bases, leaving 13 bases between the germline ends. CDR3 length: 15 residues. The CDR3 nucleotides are TGTGCCAGCAGCCCCCGTCTCCGAATGAACACTGAAGCTTTCTTT. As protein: CASSPRLRMNTEAFF.

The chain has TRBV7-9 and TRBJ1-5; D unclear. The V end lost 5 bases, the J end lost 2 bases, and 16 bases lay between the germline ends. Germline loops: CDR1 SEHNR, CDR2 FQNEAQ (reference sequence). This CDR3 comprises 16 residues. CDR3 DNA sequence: TGTGCCAGCAGCCCCGAGACCCTTTCGGGCAATCAGCCCCAGCATTTT. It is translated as CASSPETLSGNQPQHF.

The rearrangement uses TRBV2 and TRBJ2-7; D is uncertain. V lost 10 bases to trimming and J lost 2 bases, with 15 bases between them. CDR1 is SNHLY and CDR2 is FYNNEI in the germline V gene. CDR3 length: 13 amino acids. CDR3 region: CATQEPLAYEQYF. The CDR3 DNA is TGTGCCACCCAGGAGCCTTTGGCCTACGAGCAGTACTTC.

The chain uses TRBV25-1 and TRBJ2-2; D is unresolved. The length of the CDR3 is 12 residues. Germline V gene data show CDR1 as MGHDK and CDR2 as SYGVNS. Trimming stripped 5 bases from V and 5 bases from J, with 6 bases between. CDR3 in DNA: TGTGCCAGCAGTAAGGGAACCGGGGAGCTGTTTTTT. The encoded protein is CASSKGTGELFF.

As DNA, the CDR3 is TGTGCCAGCAGCGAGGGGATAAGCACTGAAGCTTTCTTT. It is translated as CASSEGISTEAFF. The chain uses TRBV11-3 and TRBJ1-1, with D tentatively TRBD1 (5 bases). V lost 5 bases and J 4 bases, leaving 11 bases between the germline ends. This CDR3 is 13 amino acids long. Germline V CDR1 and CDR2: SGHNT, YENEEA. Drawing the rest from reference TRBV11-3 and TRBJ1-1, the complete variable domain is EAGVVQSPRYKIIEKKQPVAFWCNPISGHNTLYWYLQNLGQGPELLIRYENEEAVDDSQLPKDRFSAERLKGVDSTLKIQPAELGDSAVYLCASSEGISTEAFFGQGTRLTVV.

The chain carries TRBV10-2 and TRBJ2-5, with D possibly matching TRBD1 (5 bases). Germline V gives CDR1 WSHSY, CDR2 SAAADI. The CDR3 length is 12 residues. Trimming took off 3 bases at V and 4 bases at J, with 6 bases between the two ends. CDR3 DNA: TGCGCCAGCAGTGAAAGGGGAGAGACCCAGTACTTC. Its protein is CASSERGETQYF.

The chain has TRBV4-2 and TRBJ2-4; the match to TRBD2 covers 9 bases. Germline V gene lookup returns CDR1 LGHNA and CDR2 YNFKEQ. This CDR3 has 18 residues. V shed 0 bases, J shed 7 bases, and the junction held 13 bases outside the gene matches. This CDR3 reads CASSQDKSGGWGGNIQYF. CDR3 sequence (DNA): TGTGCCAGCAGCCAAGATAAAAGCGGGGGGTGGGGAGGGAACATTCAGTACTTC.

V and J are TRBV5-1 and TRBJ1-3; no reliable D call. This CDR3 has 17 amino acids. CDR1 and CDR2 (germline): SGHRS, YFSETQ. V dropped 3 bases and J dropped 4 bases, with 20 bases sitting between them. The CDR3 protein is CASSWEPGRHWGNTIYF. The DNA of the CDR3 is TGCGCCAGCAGCTGGGAACCTGGACGCCATTGGGGAAACACCATATATTTT. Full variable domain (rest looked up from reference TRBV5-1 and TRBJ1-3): KAGVTQTPRYLIKTRGQQVTLSCSPISGHRSVSWYQQTPGQGLQFLFEYFSETQRNKGNFPGRFSGRQFSNSRSEMNVSTLELGDSALYLCASSWEPGRHWGNTIYFGEGSWLTVV.

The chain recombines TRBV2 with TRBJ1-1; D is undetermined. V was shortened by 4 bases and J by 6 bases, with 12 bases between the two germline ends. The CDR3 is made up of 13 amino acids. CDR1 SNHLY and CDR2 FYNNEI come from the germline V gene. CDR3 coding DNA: TGTGCCAGCAGTGTCGACCCCGGGGCTGAAGCTTTCTTT. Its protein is CASSVDPGAEAFF. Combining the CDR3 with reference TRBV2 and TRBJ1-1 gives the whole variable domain EPEVTQTPSHQVTQMGQEVILRCVPISNHLYFYWYRQILGQKVEFLVSFYNNEISEKSEIFDDQFSVERPDGSNFTLKIRSTKLEDSAMYFCASSVDPGAEAFFGQGTRLTVV.

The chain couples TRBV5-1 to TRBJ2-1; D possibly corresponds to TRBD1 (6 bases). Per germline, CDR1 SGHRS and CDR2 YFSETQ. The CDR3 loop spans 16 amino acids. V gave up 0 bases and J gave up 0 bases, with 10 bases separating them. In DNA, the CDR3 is TGCGCCAGCAGCTTGGATGGGGGCGGCTCCTACAATGAGCAGTTCTTC. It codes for CASSLDGGGSYNEQFF.

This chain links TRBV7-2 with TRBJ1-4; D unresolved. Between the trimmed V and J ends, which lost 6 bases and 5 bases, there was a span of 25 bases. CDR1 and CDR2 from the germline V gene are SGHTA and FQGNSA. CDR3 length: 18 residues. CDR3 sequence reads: CASSEPSCLLVDNEKLFF. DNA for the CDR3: TGTGCCAGCAGTGAACCTTCGTGTCTCCTAGTCGACAATGAAAAACTGTTTTTT. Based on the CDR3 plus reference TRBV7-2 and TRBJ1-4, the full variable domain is GAGVSQSPSNKVTEKGKDVELRCDPISGHTALYWYRQSLGQGLEFLIYFQGNSAPDKSGLPSDRFSAERTGGSVSTLTIQRTQQEDSAVYLCASSEPSCLLVDNEKLFFGSGTQLSVL.

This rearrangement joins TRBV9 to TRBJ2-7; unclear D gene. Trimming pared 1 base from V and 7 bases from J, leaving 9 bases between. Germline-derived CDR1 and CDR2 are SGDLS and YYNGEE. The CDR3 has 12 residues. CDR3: CASSVSFGEQYF. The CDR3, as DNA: TGTGCCAGCAGCGTAAGTTTTGGGGAGCAGTACTTC. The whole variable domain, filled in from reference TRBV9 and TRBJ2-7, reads DSGVTQTPKHLITATGQRVTLRCSPRSGDLSVYWYQQSLDQGLQFLIQYYNGEERAKGNILERFSAQQFPDLHSELNLSSLELGDSALYFCASSVSFGEQYFGPGTRLTVT.

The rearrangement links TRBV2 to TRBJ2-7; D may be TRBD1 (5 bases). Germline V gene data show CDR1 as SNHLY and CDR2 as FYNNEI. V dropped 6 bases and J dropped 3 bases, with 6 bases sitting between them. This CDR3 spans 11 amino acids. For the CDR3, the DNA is TGTGCCAGCAGGACAGACTACGAGCAGTACTTC. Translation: CASRTDYEQYF.